This T cell receptor (beta chain) was recovered during a study of CXCR3-negative and CXCR3-positive naive CD8 T cells (dated by TCRdb to about 2019). About the full investigation: In total, about 135 million TRB reads were obtained, or roughly 1.5 +/- 0.3 million reads per library. Data from roughly eleven donors, pooled across two independent experiments, went into the diversity and physicochemical repertoire analyses. For the TRBV-TRBJ cluster analysis, the naive subsets came from a handful of donors, while the memory cells came from 3 donors.

Each CD8+ T cell subset was flow-sorted in triplicate, with roughly 310,000 cells per subset placed directly into RLT lysis buffer. To keep memory contaminants out, a stringent definition of naive CD8+ T cells was applied: CD45RO-CCR7+CD27+CD95-. Peripheral blood mononuclear cells were isolated from buffy coats using standard density gradient centrifugation. Naive CXCR3-negative and CXCR3-positive CD8+ T cells were flow-sorted using a FACSAria III. Total RNA was extracted from sorted cells using an RNeasy Mini Kit. Reading the germline V gene (reference sequence) gives CDR1 MNHNY and CDR2 SVGAGI. The CDR3 goes from the cysteine to the phenylalanine over 15 residues. Only the protein is available. Sequencing relied on a NextSeq 550. The Human TCR Profiling Kit (MiLaboratory) was used to make UMI-labeled 5' RACE TRB cDNA libraries. The full amount of extracted RNA was used for cDNA synthesis, and the full amount of resulting cDNA was used for PCR amplification. Libraries were prepared in parallel using an identical number of PCR cycles. Under the source paper's analysis protocol: About 50,000 +/- 10,000 unique UMI-labeled TRB cDNA molecules per library were extracted with MIGEC and MiXCR, with at least two reads per UMI required. On average, roughly 40,000 +/- 10,000 functional in-frame TRB CDR3 nucleotide clonotypes lacking stop codons were found per library. After downsampling to 5000 UMI-labeled TRB molecules per sample, diversity metrics such as normalized Shannon-Wiener and Chao1 were calculated in VDJtools. For the central five CDR3 residues, VDJtools calculated physicochemical properties weighted by clonotype size, namely interaction energy, strength, volume and Kidera factor 4. Reprocessed by TCRdb, the reads give a single entry per CDR3 protein sequence, without DNA. The V and J calls were not made by the authors but by TCRdb's processing. The table for this sample records around 50,000 distinct CDR3 sequences. Jointly, the top ten make up over 2% of the sample.

This clonotype qualifies as medium-sized (0.01 to 0.1%) by its frequency, with no count on file. Its antigen specificity is not known. Overall study results and their limits: Because CXCR3 expression was partially decreased after cryopreservation, freshly isolated PBMCs were used for most assays. TRB CDR3s from CXCR3-positive naive cells showed higher hydrophobicity (lower Kidera factor 4), lower energy, and higher strength and volume indices than CXCR3-negative naive cells. Because surface CD5, which is linked to self-reactivity in mice, was comparable between the naive subsets, TCR interaction strength was also inferred from TRB CDR3 physicochemical properties. Both naive subsets had comparably high repertoire diversity, while memory CD8+ T cells had much lower repertoire diversity. Naive CXCR3-negative and CXCR3-positive cells from the same donor showed similar TRBV-TRBJ usage, whereas memory cells showed distinct patterns.

In this chain, TRBV6-6 is recombined with TRBJ2-3; the D gene TCRdb calls, TRBD1, cannot be checked with no DNA. This sequence originates from a human donor in good health. Some clones in this sample may be carry-over from other donors' samples. The specimen sequenced was naive CXCR3- CD8+ T cells from blood. Explained via the paper, the cell subset or site label denotes: CD45RO-CCR7+CD27+CD95- naive CD8+ T cells lacking CXCR3 (TNR3-). The CDR3 here reads CASIPWGRATDTQYF.